The 18 T cell receptor beta chains in this list originate from one sample, sequenced in a study of CD8 T cells in Susac syndrome. Reverse transcription of about 0.5 to 1 ug RNA used random hexamers. TCRdb passed the immunoSEQ multiplex PCR reads through MiXCR, listing each CDR3 protein once. The profile shows 150,000 to 200,000 distinct CDR3 sequences, over 85% of them singletons. Sequenced sample: CD4+ T cells from PBMCs. These receptors were obtained from a human donor with multiple sclerosis.

V is TRBV5-1 and J is TRBJ2-1; tentatively, D is TRBD2 (6 bases). The CDR3 has 15 amino acids. From germline, CDR1 is SGHRS and CDR2 YFSETQ. V was shortened by 3 bases and J by 5 bases, with 15 bases between the two germline ends. CDR3 DNA sequence: TGCGCCAGCAGCTACCCCGAGGGCGGGAACAATGAGCAGTTCTTC. It codes for CASSYPEGGNNEQFF.

This sequence joins TRBV10-3 and TRBJ2-7, with D tentatively TRBD1 (5 bases). The germline V and J ends were trimmed by 10 bases and 7 bases, with 20 bases remaining between them. The CDR3 totals 13 residues. The germline CDR1 and CDR2 sequences are ENHRY and SYGVKD. CDR3 amino acids: CATQGNLPAEQYF. CDR3 bases: TGTGCCACGCAGGGAAATCTTCCTGCGGAGCAGTACTTC.

This chain uses TRBV2 with TRBJ2-7; TRBD1 aligns across 9 bases. From germline, CDR1 is SNHLY and CDR2 FYNNEI. Trimming cost V 4 bases and J 3 bases; bases outside gene matches: 4. The CDR3 contains 14 residues. Here the CDR3 reads CASSGQGVYYEQYF. Here the CDR3 DNA reads TGTGCCAGCAGTGGACAGGGGGTTTACTACGAGCAGTACTTC.

The CDR3 DNA is TGTGCCAGCAGCCCCGGGGCTATAGCGGATACGCAGTATTTT. This gives the protein CASSPGAIADTQYF. The chain links TRBV9 to TRBJ2-3; the D gene could be TRBD1 or TRBD2 (5 bases each). V was shortened by 4 bases and J by 6 bases, with 15 bases between the two germline ends. Germline values: CDR1 SGDLS, CDR2 YYNGEE. The CDR3 totals 14 residues.

The rearrangement uses TRBV5-1 and TRBJ1-4, with 9 bases that match TRBD1. Trimming at V came to 4 bases and at J to 8 bases, leaving 6 bases not matched to a gene. Germline V gene data show CDR1 as SGHRS and CDR2 as YFSETQ. This CDR3 comprises 14 residues. CDR3 DNA sequence: TGCGCCAGCAGCCCGGGACAGGGCCAAGAAAAACTGTTTTTT. This gives the protein CASSPGQGQEKLFF. The full variable domain, in which reference TRBV5-1 and TRBJ1-4 provide the parts outside the CDR3, is KAGVTQTPRYLIKTRGQQVTLSCSPISGHRSVSWYQQTPGQGLQFLFEYFSETQRNKGNFPGRFSGRQFSNSRSEMNVSTLELGDSALYLCASSPGQGQEKLFFGSGTQLSVL.

This clonotype was detected once. The rearrangement joins TRBV18 to TRBJ1-1; possibly TRBD1 for D (6 bases). The V end was cut by 6 bases, the J end by 1 base, with 12 bases between. From germline, CDR1 is KGHSH and CDR2 LQKENI. This CDR3 comprises 14 residues. In nucleotides, the CDR3 is TGTGCCAGCTCCTGGACAGAAGAGAACACTGAAGCTTTCTTT. It specifies CASSWTEENTEAFF.

V gene TRBV20-1 combines with J gene TRBJ2-7, with 7 bases aligning to TRBD1. CDR3 length: 12 amino acids. Germline CDR1 DFQATT, CDR2 SNEGSKA (reference sequence). V lost 7 bases to trimming and J lost 0 bases; unmatched junction nucleotides: 3. The CDR3 nucleotides read TGCAGTGGAGGGGGCAACTCCTACGAGCAGTACTTC. Residues: CSGGGNSYEQYF.

The rearrangement links TRBV5-1 to TRBJ2-7; 8 nucleotides line up with TRBD1. This CDR3 contains 14 residues. Germline V gene data show CDR1 as SGHRS and CDR2 as YFSETQ. The junction had 8 bases not matched to a gene; V was cut back by 4 bases and J by 5 bases. The CDR3 sequence is CASSLIDRGHEQYF. The CDR3 DNA is TGCGCCAGCAGCCTCATCGACAGGGGCCACGAGCAGTACTTC.

The J gene is TRBJ2-5, the V gene TRBV28; D gene ambiguous. V was cut by 3 bases and J by 4 bases, with 6 bases left in between. The CDR3 contains 12 residues. CDR1 is MDHEN, CDR2 SYDVKM, per germline. The CDR3 loop is CASSFWGETQYF. In DNA, the CDR3 is TGTGCCAGCAGTTTTTGGGGAGAGACCCAGTACTTC.

The V call is TRBV6-6, the J call TRBJ2-2, with D possibly matching TRBD2 (5 bases). This CDR3 is 15 amino acids long. CDR1 and CDR2 (germline): MNHNY, SVGAGI (reference sequence). V lost 7 bases, J lost 1 base, and 13 bases lay in between. CDR3 region: CASTNGDVNTGELFF. CDR3 coding DNA: TGTGCCAGCACCAACGGGGATGTGAACACCGGGGAGCTGTTTTTT.

CDR3 sequence: CASSYSGLGEMNTEAFF. Written as DNA, the CDR3 is TGTGCCAGCAGTTACTCGGGACTGGGGGAAATGAACACTGAAGCTTTCTTT. V gene TRBV6-5 combines with J gene TRBJ1-1, with D possibly being TRBD1 (5 bases). This CDR3 spans 17 amino acids. V dropped 0 bases and J dropped 0 bases, with 14 bases sitting between them. The germline gives CDR1 MNHEY, CDR2 SVGAGI.

The chain joins TRBV7-2 to TRBJ2-3; tentative D call: TRBD2 (5 bases). The CDR3 is 14 residues long. The germline V and J ends were trimmed by 4 bases and 7 bases, with 15 bases remaining between them. Germline CDR1 SGHTA, CDR2 FQGNSA. The CDR3 here is CASSSQAAYNTQYF. The CDR3 DNA reads TGTGCCAGCAGCTCGCAAGCGGCCTACAATACGCAGTATTTT.

Here the CDR3 reads CASVQTGQSSGANVLTF. CDR3 DNA sequence: TGTGCCAGCGTCCAGACAGGGCAAAGCTCTGGGGCCAACGTCCTGACTTTC. V usage is TRBV6-1 and J usage is TRBJ2-6; 7 bases match TRBD1. Germline lookup yields CDR1 MNHNS and CDR2 SASEGT. This CDR3 is 17 amino acids long. Trimming cost V 8 bases and J 0 bases; bases outside gene matches: 10.

The table lists this clonotype with a few counts. The V call is TRBV18, the J call TRBJ2-7; TRBD2 is a possible D gene (6 bases). This CDR3 comprises 14 residues. Per germline, CDR1 KGHSH and CDR2 LQKENI. The V and J ends lost 3 bases and 5 bases respectively, with 14 bases between them. CDR3 residues: CASSPPEGRNEQYF. The CDR3 DNA reads TGTGCCAGCTCACCCCCTGAGGGGAGGAACGAGCAGTACTTC.

The chain recombines TRBV7-9 with TRBJ2-3; 7 bases agree with TRBD1. After removal of 4 bases from V and 6 bases from J, the junction contained 13 bases not matched to a gene. This CDR3 comprises 16 residues. Germline-derived CDR1 and CDR2 are SEHNR and FQNEAQ (reference sequence). CDR3 residues: CASSSLTGQLIDTQYF. CDR3 in DNA: TGTGCCAGCAGCTCACTAACGGGACAGCTGATTGATACGCAGTATTTT.

This chain connects TRBV7-2 to TRBJ2-2; 11 bases line up with TRBD2. J was trimmed by 4 bases and V by 5 bases; bases with no gene match: 6. Germline V gene sequence: CDR1 SGHTA, CDR2 FQGNSA. The CDR3 contains 16 residues. The CDR3 nucleotides read TGTGCCAGCAGCCGGTCTACTAGCGGGAGCACCGGGGAGCTGTTTTTT. This translates into CASSRSTSGSTGELFF.

In its sample, this clonotype was seen once. The V call is TRBV28, the J call TRBJ1-2; no definite D call. V was trimmed by 11 bases and J by 0 bases, leaving 7 bases between them. The CDR3 runs to 11 residues. Germline lookup yields CDR1 MDHEN and CDR2 SYDVKM. The CDR3 region is CAAGTNYGYTF. In DNA, the CDR3 is TGTGCCGCCGGAACTAACTATGGCTACACCTTC.

The V call is TRBV5-1, the J call TRBJ2-3, with TRBD2 as a possible D gene (5 bases). V was shortened by 8 bases and J by 1 base, with 17 bases between the two germline ends. CDR1 and CDR2 from the germline V gene are SGHRS and YFSETQ. The CDR3 runs to 15 residues. CDR3 sequence reads: CASKIQRMGTDTQYF. In DNA, the CDR3 is TGCGCCAGTAAAATACAGCGGATGGGCACAGATACGCAGTATTTT.